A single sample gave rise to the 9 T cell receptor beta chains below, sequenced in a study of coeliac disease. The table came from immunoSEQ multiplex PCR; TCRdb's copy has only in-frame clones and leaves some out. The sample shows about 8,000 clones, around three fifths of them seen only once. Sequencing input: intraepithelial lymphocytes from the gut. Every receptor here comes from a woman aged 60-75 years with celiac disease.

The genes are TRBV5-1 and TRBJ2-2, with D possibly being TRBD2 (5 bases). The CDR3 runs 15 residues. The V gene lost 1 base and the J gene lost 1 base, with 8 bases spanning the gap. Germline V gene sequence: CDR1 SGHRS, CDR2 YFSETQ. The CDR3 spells CASSLSGKNTGELFF. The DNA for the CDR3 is TGCGCCAGCAGCTTGTCCGGGAAGAACACCGGGGAGCTGTTTTTT.

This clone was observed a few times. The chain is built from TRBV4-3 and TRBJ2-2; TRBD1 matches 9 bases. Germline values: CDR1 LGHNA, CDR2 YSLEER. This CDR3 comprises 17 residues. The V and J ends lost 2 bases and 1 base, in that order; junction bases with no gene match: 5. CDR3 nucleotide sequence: TGCGCCAGCAGCCAACCAGGGACAGGGCGGAACACCGGGGAGCTGTTTTTT. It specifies CASSQPGTGRNTGELFF.

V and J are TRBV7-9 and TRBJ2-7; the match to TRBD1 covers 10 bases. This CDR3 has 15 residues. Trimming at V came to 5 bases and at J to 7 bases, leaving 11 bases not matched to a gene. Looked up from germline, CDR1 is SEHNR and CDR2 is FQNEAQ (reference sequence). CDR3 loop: CASSPGTGVLVEQYF. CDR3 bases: TGTGCCAGCAGCCCCGGGACAGGGGTCTTAGTGGAGCAGTACTTC.

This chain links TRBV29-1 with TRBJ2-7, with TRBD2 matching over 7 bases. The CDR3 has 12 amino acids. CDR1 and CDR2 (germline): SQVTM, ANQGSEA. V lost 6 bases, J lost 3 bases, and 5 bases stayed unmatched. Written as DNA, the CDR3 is TGCAGCGTCAACTGGGGGGGCTACGAGCAGTACTTC. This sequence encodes CSVNWGGYEQYF.

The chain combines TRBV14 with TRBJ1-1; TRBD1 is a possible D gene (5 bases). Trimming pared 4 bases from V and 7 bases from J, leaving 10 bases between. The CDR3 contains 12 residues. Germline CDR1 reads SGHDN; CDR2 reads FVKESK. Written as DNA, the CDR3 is TGTGCCAGCAGCCGGGACTCCTTTGAAGCTTTCTTT. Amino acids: CASSRDSFEAFF.

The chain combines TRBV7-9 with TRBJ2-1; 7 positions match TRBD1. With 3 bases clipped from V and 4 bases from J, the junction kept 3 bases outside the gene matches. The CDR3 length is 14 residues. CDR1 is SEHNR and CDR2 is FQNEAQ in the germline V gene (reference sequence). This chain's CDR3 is CASSFEGQYNEQFF. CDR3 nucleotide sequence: TGTGCCAGCAGCTTCGAGGGACAGTACAATGAGCAGTTCTTC.

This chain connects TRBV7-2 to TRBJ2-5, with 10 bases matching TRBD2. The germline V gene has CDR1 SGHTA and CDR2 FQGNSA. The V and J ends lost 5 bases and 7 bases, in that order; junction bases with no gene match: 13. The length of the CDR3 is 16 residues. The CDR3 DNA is TGTGCCAGCAGCCCTCCCCAGCGGGGGGGCCTCGGGACCCAGTACTTC. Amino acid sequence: CASSPPQRGGLGTQYF.

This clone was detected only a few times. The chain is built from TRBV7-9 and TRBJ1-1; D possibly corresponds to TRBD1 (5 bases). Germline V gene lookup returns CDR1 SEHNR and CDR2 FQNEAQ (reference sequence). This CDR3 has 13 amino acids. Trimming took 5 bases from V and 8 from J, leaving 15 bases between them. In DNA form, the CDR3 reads TGTGCCAGCAGCACTTGGACATTTTCGGAAGCTTTCTTT. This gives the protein CASSTWTFSEAFF.

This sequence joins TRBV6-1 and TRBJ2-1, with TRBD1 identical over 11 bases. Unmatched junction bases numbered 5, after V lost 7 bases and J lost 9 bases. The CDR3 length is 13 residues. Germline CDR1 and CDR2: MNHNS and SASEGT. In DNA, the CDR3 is TGTGCCAGCACCCGGACAGGGGGCCTTGAGCAGTTCTTC. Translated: CASTRTGGLEQFF.